Listed here are 4 T cell receptor beta chains from one sample, sequenced in a study of CD8 T cells in ankylosing spondylitis. Using its own MiXCR run on the 5' RACE reads, TCRdb lists one record per CDR3 protein. Among about 150,000 distinct CDR3 sequences listed, 25% to 35% were seen once. The sequenced sample consisted of synovial fluid, either unsorted or a sorted T cell fraction (not recorded which). Source of these receptors: a male donor with ankylosing spondylitis.

V usage is TRBV6-2 or TRBV6-3 and J usage is TRBJ2-1; D gene ambiguous. Germline V gives CDR1 MNHEY, CDR2 SVGEGT. V was shortened by 6 bases and J by 9 bases, with 12 bases between the two germline ends. The CDR3 contains 12 residues. The CDR3 sequence is CASSPRNTEQFF. In DNA, the CDR3 is TGTGCCAGCAGCCCGAGAAACACTGAGCAGTTCTTC.

There are many counts of this clonotype. V and J are TRBV5-1 and TRBJ1-5, with a weak D call TRBD1 (5 bases). V lost 4 bases to trimming and J lost 7 bases, with 18 bases between them. Per the germline V gene, CDR1 is SGHRS and CDR2 is YFSETQ. There are 15 residues in the CDR3. The CDR3 region has the DNA TGCGCCAGCAGCCCTACAAGCGGGGGAGAGCAGCCCCAGCATTTT. Translated, it gives CASSPTSGGEQPQHF.

This clonotype came up many times. V is TRBV11-3 and J is TRBJ2-2; D not resolved. CDR3 length: 12 amino acids. Germline CDR1 and CDR2: SGHNT and YENEEA. V was clipped by 7 bases and J by 6 bases, with 9 bases between them. The CDR3 region is CASNVVPGELFF. As DNA, the CDR3 is TGTGCCAGCAATGTGGTCCCCGGGGAGCTGTTTTTT.

The rearrangement joins TRBV15 to TRBJ1-2; D gene uncertain. Germline CDR1 reads LNHNV; CDR2 reads YYDKDF (reference sequence). V lost 0 bases to trimming and J lost 4 bases, with 15 bases between them. The CDR3 consists of 16 residues. CDR3 amino acids: CATSRDRPTFGYGYTF. In DNA, the CDR3 is TGTGCCACCAGCAGAGATCGTCCGACCTTTGGCTATGGCTACACCTTC.